This T cell receptor (beta chain) was sequenced during a study of regulatory T cells in long-lasting Graves disease. According to the study, TCR beta libraries were built with iRepertoire HTBI primers and CDR3-region Arm-PCR. In TCRdb, the multiplex PCR reads were re-called with MiXCR into one record per CDR3 protein. The data hold 410,000 or so distinct CDR3 sequences, with about 15% observed a single time. Time point specified: newly diagnosed GD, antithyroid drugs for less than 3 months. RNA from PBMCs was the source of the TCR library. V shed 4 bases, J shed 1 base, and the junction held 9 bases outside the gene matches. Germline CDR1 reads SGHVS; CDR2 reads FQNEAQ. The CDR3 is 18 residues long. General study results and limits: Persistent patients shared more public clonotypes (about 2,800) than newly diagnosed patients (roughly 960).

This clonotype occurred many times. The antigen remains undetermined. The same sample was also used in a study of T cells in Graves' hyperthyroidism and ophthalmopathy. This second report adds: First-round RT-PCR with HTBI primers amplified the TCR CDR3 region.

V and J are TRBV7-8 and TRBJ2-7, with TRBD2 identical over 14 bases. The material was peripheral blood mononuclear cells (PBMCs), obtained at new diagnosis, from a patient treated with antithyroid drugs. This TCR derives from a woman aged 30 to 39 with Graves disease. The CDR3 loop is CASSYVSGLAGASYEQYF. CDR3 in DNA: TGTGCCAGCAGCTACGTCTCGGGACTAGCGGGGGCGTCCTACGAGCAGTACTTC.